The 17 T cell receptor beta chains reported below all come from one sample, sequenced in a study of cytomegalovirus exposure and HLA in healthy donors. Researchers ran the PCR with 60 Vbeta and 13 Jbeta primers. TCRdb keeps only in-frame clones here, not all; method: immunoSEQ multiplex PCR. The sample contains over 200,000 clones, more than 85% of which appear only once. Sequenced input: PBMCs. The receptors stem from a woman in her late teens or twenties in good health and CMV-seronegative.

The chain carries TRBV4-3 and TRBJ1-5, with 8 bases matching TRBD1. J lost 6 bases, V lost 1 base, and 5 bases had no gene match. Looked up from germline, CDR1 is LGHNA and CDR2 is YSLEER. The CDR3 sequence is 15 residues long. The CDR3 loop reads CASSQGQGASQPQHF. DNA for the CDR3: TGCGCCAGCAGCCAAGGGCAGGGGGCGAGTCAGCCCCAGCATTTT.

Only a few counts were recorded for this clone. The chain has TRBV9 and TRBJ2-2; D is undetermined. The CDR3 is 13 residues long. Germline loops: CDR1 SGDLS, CDR2 YYNGEE. The V gene lost 4 bases and the J gene lost 4 bases, with 8 bases spanning the gap. CDR3: CASSPRVTGELFF. DNA for the CDR3: TGTGCCAGCAGCCCCCGAGTCACCGGGGAGCTGTTTTTT.

This sequence joins TRBV27 and TRBJ2-1, with TRBD2 matching over 8 bases. With V trimmed by 3 bases and J by 8 bases, 6 bases remained unmatched. CDR3 size: 14 residues. Germline V gives CDR1 MNHEY, CDR2 SMNVEV (reference sequence). CDR3 DNA sequence: TGTGCCAGCAGTTTTGGGCTAGCGGGTGATGAGCAGTTCTTC. This translates into CASSFGLAGDEQFF.

The V gene is TRBV13, the J gene TRBJ2-2, with TRBD2 as a possible D gene (5 bases). V was pared by 1 base and J by 6 bases, with 18 bases between. The V gene's germline CDR1 is PRHDT and CDR2 FYEKMQ (reference sequence). This CDR3 is 17 amino acids long. CDR3 nucleotide sequence: TGTGCCAGCAGCTTAGTCGGTTTTTATAAGGGAGCCGGGGAGCTGTTTTTT. This encodes CASSLVGFYKGAGELFF.

This CDR3 is CASSERGVPDTQYF. The DNA of the CDR3 is TGCGCCAGCAGCGAGCGGGGGGTCCCAGATACGCAGTATTTT. This rearrangement joins TRBV4-3 to TRBJ2-3; 9 nucleotides match TRBD2. J was trimmed by 4 bases and V by 5 bases; bases with no gene match: 4. The CDR3 is 14 amino acids. CDR1 is LGHNA and CDR2 is YSLEER in the germline V gene.

The chain carries TRBV5-6 and TRBJ1-1; possibly TRBD1 for D (5 bases). Germline V gene lookup returns CDR1 SGHDT and CDR2 YYEEEE. V lost 1 base, J lost 2 bases, and 12 bases lay in between. The CDR3 extends over 15 amino acids. CDR3 region: CASSLRSGGNTEAFF. The CDR3 DNA reads TGTGCCAGCAGCTTGAGGAGCGGGGGAAACACTGAAGCTTTCTTT.

This chain connects TRBV7-8 to TRBJ2-7, with TRBD2 matching 9 bases. CDR1 is SGHVS and CDR2 is FQNEAQ in the germline V gene. After removal of 2 bases from V and 3 bases from J, the junction contained 5 bases not matched to a gene. CDR3 length: 15 amino acids. Here the CDR3 reads CASSLRLAGFYEQYF. CDR3 sequence (DNA): TGTGCCAGCAGCTTACGGCTAGCGGGATTCTACGAGCAGTACTTC.

This CDR3 is CASSPSRNYNEQFF. DNA for the CDR3: TGTGCCAGCTCACCGAGCAGGAACTACAATGAGCAGTTCTTC. J is TRBJ2-1 and V is TRBV18; unclear D gene. This CDR3 is built from 14 residues. Germline V gene sequence: CDR1 KGHSH, CDR2 LQKENI. V dropped 3 bases and J dropped 3 bases, with 9 bases sitting between them.

V is TRBV5-6 and J is TRBJ2-7; 11 bases agree with TRBD2. The CDR3 length is 15 residues. Per germline, CDR1 SGHDT and CDR2 YYEEEE. After removal of 3 bases from V and 4 bases from J, the junction contained 6 bases not matched to a gene. The CDR3, as DNA: TGTGCCAGCAGCTGGGGTACTAGCGGGAGATACGAGCAGTACTTC. Amino acids: CASSWGTSGRYEQYF.

V gene TRBV7-9 combines with J gene TRBJ2-7; D uncertain. The germline V gene has CDR1 SEHNR and CDR2 FQNEAQ (reference sequence). V was cut by 1 base and J by 1 base, with 5 bases left in between. CDR3 length equals 13 residues. In nucleotides, the CDR3 is TGTGCCAGCAGCTTAGGGCGGTCCTACGAGCAGTACTTC. This sequence encodes CASSLGRSYEQYF.

On this clone itself: This specimen includes other DNA sequences encoding the same CDR3. The V gene is TRBV6-5, the J gene TRBJ2-1; 10 nucleotides line up with TRBD2. The CDR3 totals 15 residues. Trimming took 2 bases from V and 6 from J; bases not matched to a gene: 4. Germline assignment: CDR1 MNHEY and CDR2 SVGAGI. CDR3 region: CASSYGLAGGNEQFF. The CDR3 DNA sequence: TGTGCCAGCAGTTACGGGTTAGCGGGAGGCAATGAGCAGTTCTTC.

This clone appeared once. The chain recombines TRBV7-8 with TRBJ2-5; 8 nucleotides agree with TRBD2. After removal of 8 bases from V and 3 bases from J, the junction contained 2 bases not matched to a gene. The CDR3 sequence is 12 residues long. Germline V gene lookup returns CDR1 SGHVS and CDR2 FQNEAQ. This chain's CDR3 is CASRGGKETQYF. The DNA for the CDR3 is TGTGCCAGCCGGGGGGGGAAAGAGACCCAGTACTTC.

CDR3 sequence: CASSQRGSHSGNTIYF. CDR3 coding DNA: TGTGCCAGCAGCCAACGGGGGAGCCACTCTGGAAACACCATATATTTT. The V call is TRBV14, the J call TRBJ1-3, with a tentative D call TRBD1 (5 bases). V lost 2 bases, J lost 0 bases, and 11 bases lay in between. This CDR3 has 16 residues. The germline gives CDR1 SGHDN, CDR2 FVKESK.

V is TRBV6-5 and J is TRBJ1-1, with D maybe TRBD1 (6 bases). CDR1 MNHEY and CDR2 SVGAGI come from the germline V gene. V was clipped by 2 bases and J by 1 base, with 8 bases between them. The length of the CDR3 is 14 residues. The CDR3 is CASSYRGGNTEAFF. DNA for the CDR3: TGTGCCAGCAGTTACAGGGGGGGGAACACTGAAGCTTTCTTT.

The chain carries TRBV27 and TRBJ1-4; 8 bases map to TRBD1. The CDR3 spans 14 residues. CDR1 is MNHEY and CDR2 is SMNVEV in the germline V gene (reference sequence). V lost 6 bases to trimming and J lost 6 bases; unmatched junction nucleotides: 6. CDR3 protein: CASSLTGADEKLFF. The CDR3 DNA follows: TGTGCCAGCAGCCTGACAGGGGCGGATGAAAAACTGTTTTTT. The complete variable domain, with remaining parts taken from reference TRBV27 and TRBJ1-4, reads EAQVTQNPRYLITVTGKKLTVTCSQNMNHEYMSWYRQDPGLGLRQIYYSMNVEVTDKGDVPEGYKVSRKEKRNFPLILESPSPNQTSLYFCASSLTGADEKLFFGSGTQLSVL.

The V call is TRBV7-6, the J call TRBJ1-5; D may be TRBD1 (6 bases). The CDR3 runs to 14 residues. V lost 5 bases to trimming and J lost 5 bases, with 13 bases between them. Germline lookup yields CDR1 SGHVS and CDR2 FNYEAQ. The CDR3 DNA sequence: TGTGCCAGCAGCAGGAACAGGGACGATCAGCCCCAGCATTTT. As protein: CASSRNRDDQPQHF.

There are a few counts of this clone. In nucleotides, the CDR3 is TGTGCCAGCTGCCCCCGAGAACCCTACGAGCAGTACTTC. Residues: CASCPREPYEQYF. This chain connects TRBV6-1 to TRBJ2-7; no firm D call. There are 13 residues in the CDR3. V lost 8 bases and J 2 bases, leaving 13 bases between the germline ends. Germline V lookup: CDR1 MNHNS, CDR2 SASEGT.